This T cell receptor beta chain comes out of a study of T cell changes during pregnancy in multiple sclerosis. This clone appeared once. Trimming left V 1 base short and J 7 bases short, with 11 bases between. CDR3 length equals 14 residues. Germline CDR1 reads SGHRS; CDR2 reads YFSETQ. Produced via immunoSEQ multiplex PCR; TCRdb's table is partial and in-frame only. The table records about 59,000 clones, approximately 90% of them present only once. This TCR derives from a female donor in good health, enrolled as a control in a pregnancy study. The specimen was peripheral blood, collected in the third trimester of pregnancy. The chain employs TRBV5-1 and TRBJ1-4; D call uncertain. CDR3 nucleotide sequence: TGCGCCAGCAGCTTGTTCCCCGCCGGTGAAAAACTGTTTTTT. The encoded protein is CASSLFPAGEKLFF.